The TCR beta chain described here comes from a study of T-cell reconstitution after alpha-beta-depleted transplantation in children. The CDR3 has 14 residues. CDR1 SEHNR and CDR2 FQNEAQ come from the germline V gene (reference sequence). Trimming took off 5 bases at V and 1 base at J, with 10 bases between the two ends. Unique molecular identifiers tagged the TCRbeta library. TCRdb called the PCR reads again in MiXCR, with one record for every CDR3 protein. There are over 200,000 distinct CDR3 sequences in the sample; roughly a tenth occur only once, and about 28% lies in the top ten. This clonotype was seen at least ten times.

The material was PBMCs, obtained before TCRalphabeta/CD19-depleted stem cell transplant. This TCR was recovered from a child under two years old with acute myeloid leukemia, due to receive a stem cell transplant. The genes are TRBV7-9 and TRBJ2-3, with D possibly TRBD2 on 6 matching bases. The chain's CDR3 is CASSARGGTDTQYF. CDR3 coding DNA: TGTGCCAGCAGCGCCCGCGGGGGCACAGATACGCAGTATTTT. The full variable domain, with the rest looked up from reference TRBV7-9 and TRBJ2-3, is DTGVSQNPRHKITKRGQNVTFRCDPISEHNRLYWYRQTLGQGPEFLTYFQNEAQLEKSRLLSDRFSAERPKGSFSTLEIQRTEQGDSAMYLCASSARGGTDTQYFGPGTRLTVL.